These T cell receptor beta chains were read from a single sample in a study of shared clonotypes between healthy human individuals. Repertoires were generated with immunoSEQ multiplex PCR, while TCRdb's copy carries only in-frame clones and drops some. The data contain some 490,000 clones, more than 75% of them singletons. Sequenced material: PBMCs. The receptors were gathered from a woman aged 40 to 50 in good health. Some clones in this sample may be carry-over from other donors' samples. CDR3s include the opening cysteine and the closing phenylalanine or tryptophan. The order of the fields is D gene, J gene, clone size, V gene, CDR3 protein, CDR3 DNA. A D gene is named only where the DNA matches it firmly. Clone size is shown for a subset of rows, as once, few, many or a class of expanded clone.

NA	TRBJ1-1	NA	TRBV6-1	CASSDPGRSKDTEAFF	TGTGCCAGCAGTGACCCCGGGCGTAGTAAGGACACTGAAGCTTTCTTT
NA	TRBJ1-4	NA	TRBV28	CASSGSEWQGHEKLFF	TGTGCCAGCAGTGGGTCCGAGTGGCAGGGGCACGAAAAACTGTTTTTT
NA	TRBJ2-4	NA	TRBV6-1	CASSEASILRNIQYF	TGTGCCAGCAGTGAAGCTTCAATACTCCGGAACATTCAGTACTTC
NA	TRBJ2-3	NA	TRBV7-9	CASSFRAGSTDTQYF	TGTGCCAGCAGCTTCCGGGCCGGCTCCACAGATACGCAGTATTTT
NA	TRBJ1-1	NA	TRBV9	CASSPRDTGLAFF	TGTGCCAGCAGCCCACGGGACACGGGACTGGCTTTCTTT
NA	TRBJ1-2	NA	TRBV5-1	CASSPGTLPAYGYTF	TGCGCCAGCAGCCCTGGGACTCTTCCTGCCTATGGCTACACCTTC
TRBD1	TRBJ1-5	NA	TRBV30	CAWGPGQGMNQPQHF	TGTGCCTGGGGTCCGGGACAGGGTATGAATCAGCCCCAGCATTTT
NA	TRBJ1-2	NA	TRBV28	CASRRSGGYGYTF	TGTGCCAGCAGGAGATCAGGCGGCTATGGCTACACCTTC
NA	TRBJ1-5	NA	TRBV6-1	CASRSGPRGEPQHF	TGTGCCAGCAGGAGCGGGCCTAGAGGGGAGCCCCAGCATTTT
NA	TRBJ2-5	NA	TRBV5-4	CASSLARTEQETQYF	TGTGCCAGCAGCTTGGCCAGGACAGAGCAAGAGACCCAGTACTTC
TRBD1	TRBJ2-1	NA	TRBV7-9	CASSLKVGTAYNEQFF	TGTGCCAGCAGCTTAAAAGTAGGGACAGCCTACAATGAGCAGTTCTTC
NA	TRBJ2-1	once	TRBV7-9	CASSLGNGNNEQFF	TGTGCCAGCAGCTTAGGGAACGGAAACAATGAGCAGTTCTTC
TRBD2	TRBJ2-3	NA	TRBV7-2	CASSLGSGRVTDTQYF	TGTGCCAGCAGCTTAGGTAGCGGGAGGGTGACAGATACGCAGTATTTT
NA	TRBJ2-5	NA	TRBV10-3	CAISRGTQETQYF	TGTGCCATCAGTAGGGGTACTCAAGAGACCCAGTACTTC
TRBD2	TRBJ2-3	NA	TRBV7-3	CASSRTSGGGGADTQYF	TGTGCCAGCAGCAGGACTAGCGGGGGAGGAGGGGCAGATACGCAGTATTTT
TRBD2	TRBJ2-1	NA	TRBV2	CASTTSGRTNEQFF	TGTGCCAGCACAACTAGCGGGAGGACCAATGAGCAGTTCTTC
NA	TRBJ1-1	NA	TRBV11-2	CASTKKLRSETEAFF	TGTGCCAGCACCAAAAAATTAAGGTCAGAAACTGAAGCTTTCTTT
NA	TRBJ2-1	once	TRBV18	CASSPLAEGNEQFF	TGTGCCAGCTCACCCCTGGCCGAGGGCAATGAGCAGTTCTTC
NA	TRBJ1-1	NA	TRBV6-1	CASSFQGTEAFF	TGTGCCAGCAGCTTCCAAGGGACTGAAGCTTTCTTT
NA	TRBJ2-3	few	TRBV6-1	CASSEGLAPSTDTQYF	TGTGCCAGCAGTGAAGGGCTAGCGCCCAGCACAGATACGCAGTATTTT
TRBD2	TRBJ2-2	NA	TRBV19	CASRGGVAGNTGELFF	TGTGCCAGTAGGGGCGGAGTAGCGGGGAACACCGGGGAGCTGTTTTTT
TRBD1	TRBJ2-7	NA	TRBV19	CASSIVHRGYEQYF	TGTGCCAGTAGTATAGTTCACAGGGGCTACGAGCAGTACTTC
TRBD1	TRBJ2-7	few	TRBV11-2	CASSDRTGGFYEQYF	TGTGCCAGCAGCGATCGGACAGGAGGTTTCTACGAGCAGTACTTC
NA	TRBJ1-1	NA	TRBV6-1	CASTGGEVLNTEAFF	TGTGCCAGCACCGGAGGAGAGGTACTGAACACTGAAGCTTTCTTT
NA	TRBJ2-3	NA	TRBV7-7	CASSLHDSTDTQYF	TGTGCTAGCAGCTTACACGACAGCACAGATACGCAGTATTTT
NA	TRBJ1-1	NA	TRBV5-1	CATRPGRQNTEAFF	TGCGCCACCAGACCGGGACGGCAGAACACTGAAGCTTTCTTT
TRBD2	TRBJ2-3	few	TRBV9	CASSVVAGEGTDTQYF	TGTGCCAGCAGCGTAGTAGCGGGAGAGGGCACAGATACGCAGTATTTT
NA	TRBJ2-7	NA	TRBV11-2	CASTWAGQPYEQYF	TGTGCCAGCACCTGGGCCGGACAGCCCTACGAGCAGTACTTC
NA	TRBJ2-3	NA	TRBV6-5	CASSYSGPRNTQYF	TGTGCCAGCAGTTACTCGGGCCCACGAAATACGCAGTATTTT
TRBD1	TRBJ2-7	NA	TRBV4-1	CASSQATLITGVYDEQYF	TGCGCCAGCAGCCAAGCCACCCTAATTACAGGGGTTTATGACGAGCAGTACTTC
NA	TRBJ1-5	NA	TRBV5-1	CASRATGTSNQPQHF	TGCGCGAGCAGAGCTACGGGGACTAGCAATCAGCCCCAGCATTTT
TRBD2	TRBJ2-2	NA	TRBV5-4	CASRPGLAGSNTGELFF	TGTGCCAGCAGACCGGGACTAGCGGGATCGAACACCGGGGAGCTGTTTTTT
NA	TRBJ2-1	NA	TRBV7-9	CASNLKGNEQFF	TGTGCCAGCAACTTAAAGGGCAATGAGCAGTTCTTC
TRBD1	TRBJ2-7	NA	TRBV2	CASSVETGGREQYF	TGTGCCAGCAGTGTGGAGACAGGGGGTCGTGAGCAGTACTTC
TRBD2	TRBJ2-1	NA	TRBV19	CASSIQGTSPEQFF	TGTGCCAGTAGTATTCAGGGGACTAGTCCTGAGCAGTTCTTC
NA	TRBJ1-1	NA	TRBV28	CASISLTEAFF	TGTGCCAGCATCTCACTCACTGAAGCTTTCTTT
NA	TRBJ2-7	once	TRBV7-8	CASSLGTLNYEQYF	TGTGCCAGCAGCTTAGGGACACTCAACTACGAGCAGTACTTC
NA	TRBJ2-5	NA	TRBV30	CAWSVTLGETQYF	TGTGCCTGGAGTGTAACCCTGGGGGAGACCCAGTACTTC
NA	TRBJ2-7	few	TRBV27	CASSHQGSGAYEQYF	TGTGCCAGCAGTCACCAGGGGAGCGGAGCCTACGAGCAGTACTTC
NA	TRBJ2-7	NA	TRBV7-9	CASSLDSAYEQYF	TGTGCCAGCAGCTTAGACAGTGCCTACGAGCAGTACTTC
NA	TRBJ1-3	NA	TRBV27	CASSYSVGAAGNTIYF	TGTGCCAGCAGTTACTCCGTAGGGGCCGCTGGAAACACCATATATTTT
TRBD2	TRBJ2-5	NA	TRBV7-8	CASSLGSREAQYF	TGTGCCAGCAGCTTAGGGAGTCGGGAGGCCCAGTACTTC
TRBD2	TRBJ2-2	NA	TRBV5-4	CASSIGLAVLTGELFF	TGTGCCAGCAGCATAGGACTAGCGGTGCTCACCGGGGAGCTGTTTTTT
TRBD2	TRBJ2-7	NA	TRBV27	CASSLAGGVEQYF	TGTGCCAGCAGTTTAGCGGGAGGCGTCGAGCAGTACTTC
TRBD2	TRBJ2-1	NA	TRBV5-8	CASSFLSGRAGYNEQFF	TGTGCCAGCAGCTTCCTTAGCGGGAGGGCCGGCTACAATGAGCAGTTCTTC